This T cell receptor beta chain stems from a study of blood T cell repertoires in COVID-19. Clones were sequenced by immunoSEQ multiplex PCR, and TCRdb holds only the in-frame ones, with some missing. The top ten clones hold about a sixth of a sample with fewer than 200,000 clones, approximately 86% of them seen once. Participant reports of clinical history set cohort assignment. Two consecutive negative NP/OP PCR tests, clearance, or resolved symptoms defined Cohort 3 recovery. The CDR3 totals 17 residues. Looked up from germline, CDR1 is SEHNR and CDR2 is FQNEAQ (reference sequence). V was trimmed by 1 base and J by 3 bases, leaving 13 bases between them.

Sequences were obtained from PBMCs or T cells enriched from blood (not recorded which). The sequence derives from a man aged 55 to 69 who had recovered from COVID-19. The rearrangement joins TRBV7-9 to TRBJ2-6, with TRBD1 as a possible D gene (5 bases). The CDR3 loop is CASSLGSGPYGANVLTF. DNA for the CDR3: TGTGCCAGCAGCTTAGGCTCAGGGCCTTATGGGGCCAACGTCCTGACTTTC.